This T cell receptor beta chain emerged from a study of CD8 T cells in ankylosing spondylitis. TCRdb independently ran MiXCR on the 5' RACE reads; one entry per CDR3 protein. The sample has about 240,000 distinct CDR3 sequences, less than 10% seen once; the top ten hold over 6.5%. The ends were cut back, 6 bases at V and 8 bases at J, with 16 bases in the middle. The CDR3 loop spans 13 amino acids. In germline, CDR1 is SGHTA, CDR2 FQGNSA. This clonotype was detected ten times or more. The chain joins TRBV7-2 to TRBJ1-2; tentatively, D is TRBD1 (5 bases). Sequenced input: blood, either unsorted or a sorted T cell fraction (not recorded which). The receptor comes from a male donor with ankylosing spondylitis or in good health (not recorded which). CDR3 amino acids: CASSPGLSWGYTF. The CDR3 region has the DNA TGTGCCAGCAGTCCGGGACTCTCCTGGGGCTACACCTTC.